This entry is about one TCR beta chain. The data were produced by immunoSEQ multiplex PCR, yet TCRdb's version contains in-frame clones alone and is incomplete. The sample holds 200,000 to 250,000 clones, over 70% seen once. The germline gives CDR1 SSHAT, CDR2 FNYEAQ (reference sequence). V shed 1 base and J 5 bases; nucleotides not matched to a gene: 9. This CDR3 has 17 residues. This specimen belongs to a study of blood T cell repertoires in COVID-19. Study background: There were acute and convalescent COVID-19 samples, and they came from the United States, Italy and Spain. Sources were T cells, B-cell-depleted T cells, or PBMCs; the material itself was cDNA or gDNA.

Sequenced: PBMCs or T cells enriched from blood (not recorded which). This chain uses TRBV7-7 with TRBJ2-2; TRBD2 matches at 8 bases. This receptor was taken from a woman aged 25-40 years who had been exposed to COVID-19. CDR3 residues: CASSLDNSGSQTGELFF. DNA for the CDR3: TGTGCCAGCAGCTTAGATAACAGCGGGAGTCAAACCGGGGAGCTGTTTTTT.